Below are 25 T cell receptor beta chains sequenced from a single sample in a study of naive and memory T cell subsets. An equimolar mix of two oligonucleotides served as the beta constant-region primer for TRBC1 and TRBC2. TCRdb re-called the UMI-ligation and nested PCR reads through MiXCR, storing one row per CDR3 protein. The data show 120,000 to 150,000 distinct CDR3 sequences, approximately 15% seen once. The specimen was naive CD4+ T cells from blood. Every receptor here comes from a human donor in good health.

In nucleotides, the CDR3 is TGCGCCAGCAGCCAAGACCCGGAACTAGCGGGAGTCACCGGGGAGCTGTTTTTT. Amino acid sequence: CASSQDPELAGVTGELFF. The rearrangement joins TRBV4-1 to TRBJ2-2, with 11 bases lining up with TRBD2. Germline V lookup: CDR1 MGHRA, CDR2 YSYEKL. V trimming: 0 bases; J trimming: 4 bases; junction bases outside the gene matches: 7. The CDR3 runs 18 residues.

This clonotype has a handful of counts. The chain employs TRBV7-7 and TRBJ2-5; the D is unclear. V dropped 3 bases and J dropped 5 bases, with 13 bases sitting between them. This CDR3 comprises 14 residues. The germline CDR1 and CDR2 sequences are SSHAT and FNYEAQ (reference sequence). CDR3: CASSFTPGFETQYF. DNA of the CDR3: TGTGCCAGCAGCTTCACACCCGGGTTTGAGACCCAGTACTTC.

The V and J genes are TRBV5-3 and TRBJ2-1, with D possibly called TRBD1 or TRBD2 (5 bases each). TRBV5-3 carries the ORF label, with uncertain function. Trimming took 4 bases from V and 5 from J, leaving 19 bases between them. CDR3 length: 16 amino acids. The CDR3 coding sequence is TGTGCCAGAAGCCGTAAACTCGGGACCCTTAACAATGAGCAGTTCTTC. The encoded protein is CARSRKLGTLNNEQFF.

The chain recombines TRBV28 with TRBJ2-7; TRBD1 matches at 10 bases. The CDR3 consists of 16 residues. V shed 7 bases and J 1 base; nucleotides not matched to a gene: 10. Germline V gives CDR1 MDHEN, CDR2 SYDVKM. CDR3 residues: CASTSGGTGASYEQYF. As DNA, the CDR3 is TGTGCCAGCACCTCGGGAGGGACAGGGGCTTCCTACGAGCAGTACTTC.

This clonotype occurred a few times. J is TRBJ2-2 and V is TRBV20-1, with D hard to call. The CDR3 covers 13 residues. The germline V and J ends were trimmed by 3 bases and 0 bases, with 5 bases remaining between them. The germline CDR1 and CDR2 sequences are DFQATT and SNEGSKA (reference sequence). The CDR3 sequence: CSASLANTGELFF. The CDR3 nucleotides are TGCAGTGCTAGCCTCGCGAACACCGGGGAGCTGTTTTTT.

This CDR3 reads CASSRGALGNTEAFF. In DNA, the CDR3 is TGTGCCAGCAGCCGAGGGGCGCTGGGAAACACTGAAGCTTTCTTT. J is TRBJ1-1 and V is TRBV6-2 or TRBV6-3; possibly TRBD1 for D (5 bases). The germline V gene has CDR1 MNHEY and CDR2 SVGEGT. The CDR3 spans 15 residues. V lost 6 bases and J lost 2, with 16 bases in between.

At least ten counts were recorded for this clonotype. The chain couples TRBV28 to TRBJ2-7; D remains unclear. The CDR3 extends over 12 amino acids. Germline CDR1 and CDR2: MDHEN and SYDVKM. Trimming shortened V by 3 bases and J by 3 bases, and 6 bases separated the two germline ends. CDR3 sequence reads: CASSFKGYEQYF. The CDR3 bases are TGTGCCAGCAGTTTCAAGGGCTACGAGCAGTACTTC.

This clonotype was detected a few times. CDR3: CASSSAPEAYYGYTF. CDR3 sequence (DNA): TGTGCCAGCAGTTCTGCCCCCGAGGCCTACTATGGCTACACCTTC. The gene calls are TRBV2 and TRBJ1-2; no definite D call. The CDR3 length is 15 residues. The germline CDR1 and CDR2 sequences are SNHLY and FYNNEI. The germline V and J ends were trimmed by 5 bases and 3 bases, with 16 bases remaining between them.

This clonotype was detected only a few times. The J gene is TRBJ2-7, the V gene TRBV12-3 or TRBV12-4; 14 nucleotides match TRBD2. After removal of 5 bases from V and 7 bases from J, the junction contained 10 bases not matched to a gene. The CDR3 consists of 16 residues. The CDR3 DNA reads TGTGCCAGCAGTCCGGATGGACTAGCGGGAGGTCGGGAGCAGTACTTC. Its protein product is CASSPDGLAGGREQYF.

This clonotype was picked up a small number of times. The CDR3 here is CSASQGRRSEQYF. In nucleotides, the CDR3 is TGCAGTGCTAGCCAGGGGCGCAGAAGCGAGCAGTACTTC. This rearrangement joins TRBV20-1 to TRBJ2-7; D perhaps matches TRBD1 (6 bases). The V gene's germline CDR1 is DFQATT and CDR2 SNEGSKA (reference sequence). V lost 3 bases and J 6 bases, leaving 15 bases between the germline ends. There are 13 residues in the CDR3.

This clonotype was seen once. The chain employs TRBV12-3 or TRBV12-4 and TRBJ1-4, with D unclear. The CDR3 is made up of 13 amino acids. Trimming left V 4 bases short and J 7 bases short, with 10 bases between. CDR3 protein: CASSSRSSEKLFF. CDR3 bases: TGTGCCAGCAGTTCCCGATCGAGTGAAAAACTGTTTTTT.

This clonotype occurred a few times. This rearrangement joins TRBV20-1 to TRBJ1-1, with D tentatively TRBD1 (5 bases). CDR3 size: 13 residues. Trimming took 3 bases from V and 1 from J, leaving 9 bases between them. Germline V lookup: CDR1 DFQATT, CDR2 SNEGSKA (reference sequence). The CDR3 protein is CSASSGQNTEAFF. Written as DNA, the CDR3 is TGCAGTGCTAGTTCAGGGCAGAACACTGAAGCTTTCTTT.

The chain combines TRBV14 with TRBJ2-7; weak D call: TRBD1 (6 bases). Germline V gene sequence: CDR1 SGHDN, CDR2 FVKESK. This CDR3 spans 15 amino acids. Trimming took off 4 bases at V and 4 bases at J, with 17 bases between the two ends. CDR3 sequence reads: CASSPRTVVGYEQYF. The CDR3 DNA reads TGTGCCAGCAGCCCCCGGACAGTCGTAGGGTACGAGCAGTACTTC. Full variable domain (rest looked up from reference TRBV14 and TRBJ2-7): EAGVTQFPSHSVIEKGQTVTLRCDPISGHDNLYWYRRVMGKEIKFLLHFVKESKQDESGMPNNRFLAERTGGTYSTLKVQPAELEDSGVYFCASSPRTVVGYEQYFGPGTRLTVT.

This clonotype was detected ten times or more. The chain uses TRBV20-1 and TRBJ2-7, with 8 bases fitting TRBD2. The CDR3 length is 12 residues. Germline CDR1 DFQATT, CDR2 SNEGSKA (reference sequence). The CDR3 here is CKQERESYEQYF. In DNA, the CDR3 is TGCAAGCAAGAGCGGGAGTCCTACGAGCAGTACTTC.

This clonotype has just a few counts. V and J are TRBV7-9 and TRBJ2-7, with D possibly being TRBD1 (5 bases). Germline assignment: CDR1 SEHNR and CDR2 FQNEAQ (reference sequence). V lost 1 base, J lost 2 bases, and 6 bases lay in between. The CDR3 covers 13 residues. The CDR3 bases are TGTGCCAGCAGCTTAGAGGGGCCCTACGAGCAGTACTTC. This sequence encodes CASSLEGPYEQYF.

This clonotype showed up just a few times. The chain links TRBV10-3 to TRBJ2-7; possibly TRBD1 for D (5 bases). Germline V lookup: CDR1 ENHRY, CDR2 SYGVKD. V dropped 4 bases and J dropped 6 bases, with 16 bases sitting between them. This CDR3 has 14 residues. The CDR3 coding sequence is TGTGCCATCAGTGGAAAATCAGGGTTTGGCGAGCAGTACTTC. As protein: CAISGKSGFGEQYF.

This clonotype was detected only a few times. The V and J genes are TRBV18 and TRBJ2-1; D call uncertain. The germline V gene has CDR1 KGHSH and CDR2 LQKENI. The CDR3 loop spans 14 amino acids. V gave up 6 bases and J gave up 6 bases, with 15 bases separating them. CDR3 sequence (DNA): TGTGCCAGCTCCGCTGGTCGGGTGTCCAATGAGCAGTTCTTC. Encoded protein: CASSAGRVSNEQFF.

The chain joins TRBV24-1 to TRBJ2-3, with D perhaps matching TRBD1 (5 bases). Germline V gene sequence: CDR1 KGHDR, CDR2 SFDVKD. The CDR3 length is 17 residues. V lost 4 bases to trimming and J lost 0 bases, with 16 bases between them. CDR3 sequence (DNA): TGTGCCACCAGTGACCCCCGTGAGACAGCTAGCACAGATACGCAGTATTTT. This encodes CATSDPRETASTDTQYF.

This clonotype showed up just a few times. This chain links TRBV2 with TRBJ2-1; D possibly corresponds to TRBD2 (6 bases). Trimming shortened V by 3 bases and J by 14 bases, and 17 bases separated the two germline ends. This CDR3 is built from 13 residues. CDR1 SNHLY and CDR2 FYNNEI come from the germline V gene. CDR3 bases: TGTGCCAGCAGTGACGGTCCCGGGACTTCGGAGTTCTTC. Amino acids: CASSDGPGTSEFF.

This clonotype was detected a few times. V gene TRBV6-2 or TRBV6-3 combines with J gene TRBJ1-2; D not certain. This CDR3 comprises 13 residues. Germline assignment: CDR1 MNHEY and CDR2 SVGEGT. Trimming cost V 5 bases and J 0 bases, with 7 bases left between them. The CDR3 DNA reads TGTGCCAGCAGTCGGGATGCTAACTATGGCTACACCTTC. It translates to CASSRDANYGYTF.

With respect to this clonotype: One end of the junction is discordant with germline, which a read error may explain. V is TRBV5-4 and J is TRBJ2-1; D is possibly TRBD2 (5 bases). The CDR3 is 16 residues long. The germline V gene has CDR1 SGHNT and CDR2 YYREEE (reference sequence). The DNA of the CDR3 is TGTGCCAGCAGCTCAACCGGCCCCCCCGACTACAGTGAGCAGTTCTTC. Protein sequence: CASSSTGPPDYSEQFF.

The genes are TRBV9 and TRBJ2-7; D unclear. V gave up 4 bases and J gave up 5 bases, with 13 bases separating them. CDR3 length: 13 amino acids. Germline CDR1 reads SGDLS; CDR2 reads YYNGEE. DNA of the CDR3: TGTGCCAGCAGCCCTGGGCCAGGCAACGAGCAGTACTTC. It codes for CASSPGPGNEQYF. The entire variable domain, with the rest obtained from reference TRBV9 and TRBJ2-7, is as follows: DSGVTQTPKHLITATGQRVTLRCSPRSGDLSVYWYQQSLDQGLQFLIQYYNGEERAKGNILERFSAQQFPDLHSELNLSSLELGDSALYFCASSPGPGNEQYFGPGTRLTVT.

This clonotype was counted only a few times. The V and J genes are TRBV7-9 and TRBJ2-7; 7 bases fit TRBD2. Trimming took 1 base from V and 5 from J; bases not matched to a gene: 5. From germline, CDR1 is SEHNR and CDR2 FQNEAQ (reference sequence). The CDR3 runs 14 residues. The CDR3 is CASSLELALHEQYF. The CDR3 region has the DNA TGTGCCAGCAGCTTAGAACTAGCGCTCCACGAGCAGTACTTC. The variable domain in full, completed from reference TRBV7-9 and TRBJ2-7, reads DTGVSQNPRHKITKRGQNVTFRCDPISEHNRLYWYRQTLGQGPEFLTYFQNEAQLEKSRLLSDRFSAERPKGSFSTLEIQRTEQGDSAMYLCASSLELALHEQYFGPGTRLTVT.

The chain combines TRBV29-1 with TRBJ1-1; 9 bases line up with TRBD1. The V gene end was trimmed by 0 bases and the J gene end by 5 bases; junction bases not matched to a gene: 7. There are 15 residues in the CDR3. Looked up from germline, CDR1 is SQVTM and CDR2 is ANQGSEA. The CDR3 DNA sequence: TGCAGCGTTGAAGATTACAGGGGGCTGGGGACTGAAGCTTTCTTT. Its protein is CSVEDYRGLGTEAFF.

This chain links TRBV20-1 with TRBJ2-1; tentatively, D is TRBD2 (5 bases). Trimming cost V 5 bases and J 0 bases, with 14 bases left between them. Germline V gives CDR1 DFQATT, CDR2 SNEGSKA (reference sequence). The CDR3 extends over 15 amino acids. The CDR3 DNA follows: TGCAGTGCTGGAGGACTTTCTAGCTCCTACAATGAGCAGTTCTTC. This gives the protein CSAGGLSSSYNEQFF.